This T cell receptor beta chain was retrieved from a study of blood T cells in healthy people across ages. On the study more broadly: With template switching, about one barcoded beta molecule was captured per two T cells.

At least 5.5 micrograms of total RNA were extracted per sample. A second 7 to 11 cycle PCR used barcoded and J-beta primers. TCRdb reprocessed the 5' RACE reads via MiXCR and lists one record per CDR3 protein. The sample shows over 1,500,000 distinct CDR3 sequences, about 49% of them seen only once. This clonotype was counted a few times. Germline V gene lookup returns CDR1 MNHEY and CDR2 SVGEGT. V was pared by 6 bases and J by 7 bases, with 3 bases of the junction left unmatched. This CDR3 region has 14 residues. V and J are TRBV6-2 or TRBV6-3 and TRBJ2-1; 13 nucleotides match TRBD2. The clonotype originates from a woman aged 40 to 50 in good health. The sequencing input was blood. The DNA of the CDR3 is TGTGCCAGCAGATTACTAGCGGGGGGGAATGAGCAGTTCTTC. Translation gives CASRLLAGGNEQFF.